These 30 T cell receptor beta chains came from one sample sequenced in a study of cytomegalovirus exposure and HLA in healthy donors. The PCR was carried out with 60 Vbeta primers and 13 Jbeta primers. The table came from immunoSEQ multiplex PCR; TCRdb's copy has only in-frame clones and leaves some out. The sample shows approximately 150,000 clones, less than 9.5% of them seen only once. The sample comprised PBMCs. These TCRs come from a male donor in good health and CMV-seronegative.

This clone turned up a few times. The chain uses TRBV4-3 and TRBJ1-1, with 8 bases aligning to TRBD1. Germline-derived CDR1 and CDR2 are LGHNA and YSLEER. Germline trimming cut 3 bases from V and 3 bases from J; bases unmatched to any gene: 12. CDR3 length: 17 residues. This CDR3 reads CASSQEDRASGDTEAFF. The CDR3 region has the DNA TGCGCCAGCAGCCAGGAGGACAGGGCGAGCGGTGACACTGAAGCTTTCTTT.

This clone was counted a few times. This chain uses TRBV12-5 with TRBJ1-1, with D possibly matching TRBD1 (5 bases). The CDR3 contains 13 residues. The germline V gene has CDR1 LGHNT and CDR2 FRNRAP. The V end lost 3 bases, the J end lost 1 base, and 6 bases lay between the germline ends. The CDR3 here is CASGFDRNTEAFF. CDR3 sequence (DNA): TGTGCTAGTGGTTTCGACAGGAACACTGAAGCTTTCTTT. Together with reference TRBV12-5 and TRBJ1-1, the CDR3 gives the full variable domain: DARVTQTPRHKVTEMGQEVTMRCQPILGHNTVFWYRQTMMQGLELLAYFRNRAPLDDSGMPKDRFSAEMPDATLATLKIQPSEPRDSAVYFCASGFDRNTEAFFGQGTRLTVV.

The chain joins TRBV6-6 to TRBJ2-3, with TRBD2 matching over 9 bases. The length of the CDR3 is 14 residues. J lost 8 bases, V lost 2 bases, and 5 bases had no gene match. Looked up from germline, CDR1 is MNHNY and CDR2 is SVGAGI (reference sequence). The DNA of the CDR3 is TGTGCCAGCAGTTACCCTAGCGGGACGGGTACGCAGTATTTT. It encodes CASSYPSGTGTQYF.

This chain joins TRBV5-1 and TRBJ2-5; D is perhaps TRBD1 (5 bases). The DNA end lines up better with TRBJ2-7; the J call may be wrong. The CDR3 totals 14 residues. Germline lookup yields CDR1 SGHRS and CDR2 YFSETQ. CDR3 region: CASSLVGANYEQYF. The DNA of the CDR3 is TGCGCCAGCAGCTTGGTAGGGGCGAACTACGAGCAGTACTTC.

The chain combines TRBV4-3 with TRBJ2-2; 10 bases agree with TRBD1. V trimming: 4 bases; J trimming: 3 bases; junction bases outside the gene matches: 5. The CDR3 has 16 amino acids. Germline values: CDR1 LGHNA, CDR2 YSLEER. Here the CDR3 reads CASSRGTGVYTGELFF. The CDR3 DNA reads TGCGCCAGCAGCCGGGGGACAGGGGTCTACACCGGGGAGCTGTTTTTT.

In this sample, this clone turned up a few times. The chain combines TRBV5-1 with TRBJ1-2; no reliable D call. The V end was cut by 4 bases, the J end by 2 bases, with 9 bases between. The CDR3 runs to 13 residues. Looked up from germline, CDR1 is SGHRS and CDR2 is YFSETQ. The CDR3 region is CASSLGTNYGYTF. Here the CDR3 DNA reads TGCGCCAGCAGCCTGGGCACAAACTATGGCTACACCTTC.

The V gene is TRBV5-6, the J gene TRBJ2-1, with TRBD2 identical over 9 bases. The CDR3 runs 17 residues. The germline V gene encodes CDR1 SGHDT and CDR2 YYEEEE. The V and J ends lost 1 base and 5 bases, in that order; junction bases with no gene match: 10. The CDR3 bases are TGTGCCAGCAGCTTGAGAGGTGGACTAGCGTTCCACAATGAGCAGTTCTTC. The encoded protein is CASSLRGGLAFHNEQFF.

The sample holds a few counts of this clone. The V and J genes are TRBV9 and TRBJ2-7, with 9 bases identical to TRBD1. The CDR3 runs to 14 residues. Germline V lookup: CDR1 SGDLS, CDR2 YYNGEE. With 4 bases clipped from V and 3 bases from J, the junction kept 5 bases outside the gene matches. CDR3 DNA: TGTGCCAGCAGCCCCGGGGACAGGGTCTACGAGCAGTACTTC. Protein: CASSPGDRVYEQYF.

This clone has more than one count but fewer than ten. CDR3 bases: TGTGCCATCAGTGAGGGGCCCCTAGATACGCAGTATTTT. It translates to CAISEGPLDTQYF. The chain has TRBV10-3 and TRBJ2-3; D gene uncertain. The CDR3 is 13 amino acids. Trimming removed 2 bases from V and 5 bases from J, with 8 bases in between. The germline V gene has CDR1 ENHRY and CDR2 SYGVKD.

There are a few counts of this clone. J is TRBJ2-2 and V is TRBV27; D gene uncertain. Deletions cut 0 bases from V and 10 bases from J, with 15 bases between. Per the germline V gene, CDR1 is MNHEY and CDR2 is SMNVEV (reference sequence). This CDR3 is built from 15 residues. CDR3: CASSLSAVGGPELFF. CDR3 coding DNA: TGTGCCAGCAGTTTATCTGCCGTAGGTGGGCCGGAGCTGTTTTTT.

The J gene is TRBJ2-7, the V gene TRBV28, with TRBD2 identical over 7 bases. The germline CDR1 and CDR2 sequences are MDHEN and SYDVKM. V shed 6 bases, J shed 0 bases, and the junction held 8 bases outside the gene matches. This CDR3 is 15 amino acids long. CDR3 sequence (DNA): TGTGCCAGCAGGGGGGGGTCGAAGTCCTCCTACGAGCAGTACTTC. Translating gives CASRGGSKSSYEQYF.

V and J are TRBV6-5 and TRBJ2-7; 7 bases match TRBD1. The V segment lost 0 bases and the J segment 2 bases; nucleotides outside the gene matches: 4. The V gene's germline CDR1 is MNHEY and CDR2 SVGAGI. This CDR3 contains 15 residues. Here the CDR3 reads CASSYSTGRTYEQYF. The CDR3 coding sequence is TGTGCCAGCAGTTACTCGACAGGGAGAACCTACGAGCAGTACTTC.

A few counts support this clone. The rearrangement uses TRBV9 and TRBJ2-1; tentatively, D is TRBD2 (6 bases). With 2 bases removed from V and 7 bases from J, the gap between germline ends came to 16 bases. The germline CDR1 and CDR2 sequences are SGDLS and YYNGEE. The CDR3 loop spans 15 amino acids. The CDR3 loop is CASSVLADPWNEQFF. The CDR3 DNA reads as TGTGCCAGCAGCGTCTTAGCGGATCCCTGGAATGAGCAGTTCTTC.

The genes are TRBV7-3 and TRBJ1-1; 7 positions agree with TRBD1. CDR1 and CDR2 from the germline V gene are SGHTA and FQGTGA. There are 16 residues in the CDR3. After removal of 1 base from V and 8 bases from J, the junction contained 13 bases not matched to a gene. The CDR3 bases are TGTGCCAGCAGCTTAATGGTCGCAGGGGGAGCCACCGAAGCTTTCTTT. Translation: CASSLMVAGGATEAFF.

This clone has only a few counts. V gene TRBV28 combines with J gene TRBJ1-2; D uncertain. Germline values: CDR1 MDHEN, CDR2 SYDVKM. The ends were cut back, 4 bases at V and 5 bases at J, with 17 bases in the middle. The CDR3 sequence is 15 residues long. CDR3 bases: TGTGCCAGCAGTTCCCCCGGGCCAGGAGGGTATGGCTACACCTTC. The encoded protein is CASSSPGPGGYGYTF.

V usage is TRBV29-1 and J usage is TRBJ1-1; D is ambiguous. The CDR3 totals 13 residues. V gave up 1 base and J gave up 2 bases, with 8 bases separating them. Germline V lookup: CDR1 SQVTM, CDR2 ANQGSEA. CDR3 in DNA: TGCAGCGTTGAAGCCGGGGATAACACTGAAGCTTTCTTT. Protein sequence: CSVEAGDNTEAFF. Full variable domain (rest looked up from reference TRBV29-1 and TRBJ1-1): SAVISQKPSRDICQRGTSLTIQCQVDSQVTMMFWYRQQPGQSLTLIATANQGSEATYESGFVIDKFPISRPNLTFSTLTVSNMSPEDSSIYLCSVEAGDNTEAFFGQGTRLTVV.

The V and J genes are TRBV28 and TRBJ1-3; D not certain. V dropped 7 bases and J dropped 2 bases, with 9 bases sitting between them. The CDR3 is made up of 13 amino acids. Germline loops: CDR1 MDHEN, CDR2 SYDVKM. CDR3 bases: TGTGCCAGCACGATGGGCGCTGGAAACACCATATATTTT. Translated, it gives CASTMGAGNTIYF.

Details on this clone: This same CDR3 is encoded by further DNA sequences in the sample. The chain uses TRBV28 and TRBJ2-7; D gene unclear. Germline V gene lookup returns CDR1 MDHEN and CDR2 SYDVKM. This CDR3 spans 11 amino acids. The V end was cut by 6 bases, the J end by 3 bases, with 6 bases between. The CDR3 protein is CASSPYYEQYF. DNA of the CDR3: TGTGCCAGCAGCCCGTACTACGAGCAGTACTTC. The full variable domain, its missing parts supplied by reference TRBV28 and TRBJ2-7, is DVKVTQSSRYLVKRTGEKVFLECVQDMDHENMFWYRQDPGLGLRLIYFSYDVKMKEKGDIPEGYSVSREKKERFSLILESASTNQTSMYLCASSPYYEQYFGPGTRLTVT.

V gene TRBV5-3 combines with J gene TRBJ2-7; maybe TRBD2 (6 bases). TRBV5-3 belongs to the ORF category, with a function that is uncertain. There are 13 residues in the CDR3. The ends were cut back, 8 bases at V and 3 bases at J, with 15 bases in the middle. CDR3 in DNA: TGTGCCAGGACTAGTGGGGCGGGCTACGAGCAGTACTTC. Its protein product is CARTSGAGYEQYF.

The genes are TRBV5-6 and TRBJ1-2, with 9 nucleotides matching TRBD1. CDR3 length equals 13 residues. Germline V gives CDR1 SGHDT, CDR2 YYEEEE. V lost 4 bases to trimming and J lost 10 bases; unmatched junction nucleotides: 8. CDR3 bases: TGTGCCAGCAGCGCCGGACAGGGGAATCCCTACACCTTC. Residues: CASSAGQGNPYTF.

This clone was counted only a few times. The V call is TRBV2, the J call TRBJ1-2, with TRBD1 matching 8 bases. V shed 5 bases and J 6 bases; nucleotides not matched to a gene: 14. This CDR3 spans 16 amino acids. Germline loops: CDR1 SNHLY, CDR2 FYNNEI. The chain's CDR3 is CASSLDVDRDVDGYTF. In nucleotides, the CDR3 is TGTGCCAGCAGTCTTGATGTGGACAGGGACGTAGATGGCTACACCTTC.

The gene calls are TRBV5-4 and TRBJ2-6; 10 nucleotides line up with TRBD1. This CDR3 is built from 17 residues. CDR1 SGHNT and CDR2 YYREEE come from the germline V gene (reference sequence). V lost 10 bases to trimming and J lost 0 bases; unmatched junction nucleotides: 10. In DNA, the CDR3 is TGTGCCCTCTGGGGCGGACAGGGGGTCTCTGGGGCCAACGTCCTGACTTTC. Its protein product is CALWGGQGVSGANVLTF.

This clone occurred a few times. This chain uses TRBV2 with TRBJ1-1; no firm D call. This CDR3 contains 12 residues. The germline V gene encodes CDR1 SNHLY and CDR2 FYNNEI. Trimming left V 3 bases short and J 11 bases short, with 13 bases between. CDR3: CASSDPATLAFF. The DNA for the CDR3 is TGTGCCAGCAGTGATCCGGCGACTTTGGCTTTCTTT.

The J gene is TRBJ2-5, the V gene TRBV5-6; TRBD2 aligns across 7 bases. The V segment lost 1 base and the J segment 5 bases; nucleotides outside the gene matches: 11. The CDR3 spans 16 residues. The V gene's germline CDR1 is SGHDT and CDR2 YYEEEE. CDR3 amino acids: CASSLSGGRVWETQYF. The CDR3 coding sequence is TGTGCCAGCAGCTTGTCGGGGGGAAGGGTATGGGAGACCCAGTACTTC.

This clone was seen a handful of times. The V call is TRBV5-6, the J call TRBJ2-7; D uncertain. The CDR3 is 14 residues long. Trimming shortened V by 0 bases and J by 3 bases, and 10 bases separated the two germline ends. Germline CDR1 is SGHDT and CDR2 is YYEEEE. The CDR3 loop is CASSLGQVVYEQYF. CDR3 DNA: TGTGCCAGCAGCTTGGGGCAGGTGGTCTACGAGCAGTACTTC.

The chain recombines TRBV9 with TRBJ2-7, with D maybe TRBD1 (6 bases). CDR1 and CDR2 (germline): SGDLS, YYNGEE. Trimming pared 1 base from V and 3 bases from J, leaving 11 bases between. The CDR3 consists of 14 residues. The CDR3 sequence is CASSVSGHLYEQYF. CDR3 nucleotide sequence: TGTGCCAGCAGCGTATCGGGACACCTCTACGAGCAGTACTTC. Full variable domain (missing parts from reference TRBV9 and TRBJ2-7): DSGVTQTPKHLITATGQRVTLRCSPRSGDLSVYWYQQSLDQGLQFLIQYYNGEERAKGNILERFSAQQFPDLHSELNLSSLELGDSALYFCASSVSGHLYEQYFGPGTRLTVT.

The V gene is TRBV10-3, the J gene TRBJ1-3, with TRBD1 matching over 7 bases. V shed 11 bases and J 8 bases; nucleotides not matched to a gene: 12. Germline values: CDR1 ENHRY, CDR2 SYGVKD. The CDR3 is made up of 13 amino acids. CDR3 region: CASTGALTDTIYF. The CDR3 bases are TGTGCCTCAACAGGGGCCTTAACGGACACCATATATTTT.

This clone was detected a few times. The V and J genes are TRBV4-2 and TRBJ2-7; perhaps TRBD1 as D (6 bases). Trimming left V 1 base short and J 0 bases short, with 10 bases between. CDR1 and CDR2 from the germline V gene are LGHNA and YNFKEQ. The CDR3 extends over 15 amino acids. Written as DNA, the CDR3 is TGTGCCAGCAGCCAAGGGTTACAGGGCTCCTACGAGCAGTACTTC. Translated, it gives CASSQGLQGSYEQYF.

This clone was picked up a small number of times. The V gene is TRBV18, the J gene TRBJ1-2, with 7 bases fitting TRBD1. The CDR3 consists of 14 residues. CDR1 KGHSH and CDR2 LQKENI come from the germline V gene. The V segment lost 6 bases and the J segment 0 bases; nucleotides outside the gene matches: 4. The CDR3 here is CASSPGQTNYGYTF. In DNA, the CDR3 is TGTGCCAGCTCCCCGGGACAGACTAACTATGGCTACACCTTC.

This clone has only a few counts. The genes are TRBV30 and TRBJ1-4; 7 nucleotides agree with TRBD1. CDR1 GTSNPN and CDR2 SVGIG come from the germline V gene (reference sequence). This CDR3 has 14 residues. Germline trimming cut 0 bases from V and 13 bases from J; bases unmatched to any gene: 11. The CDR3 nucleotides read TGTGCCTGGAGTGTAGGGACAGAAGCGTTTGGACTGTTTTTT. Protein: CAWSVGTEAFGLFF.